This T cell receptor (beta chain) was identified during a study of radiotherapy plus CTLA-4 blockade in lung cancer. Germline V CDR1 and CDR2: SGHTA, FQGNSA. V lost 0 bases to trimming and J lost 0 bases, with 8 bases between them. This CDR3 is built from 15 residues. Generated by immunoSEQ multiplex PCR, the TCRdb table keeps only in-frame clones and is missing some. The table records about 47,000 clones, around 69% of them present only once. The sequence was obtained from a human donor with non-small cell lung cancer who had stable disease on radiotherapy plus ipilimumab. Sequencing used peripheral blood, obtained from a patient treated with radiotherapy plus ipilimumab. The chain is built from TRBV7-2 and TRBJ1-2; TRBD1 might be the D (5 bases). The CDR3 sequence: CASSLAGRPNYGYTF. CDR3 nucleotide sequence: TGTGCCAGCAGCTTAGCGGGGCGGCCTAACTATGGCTACACCTTC.